One sample yielded the 14 T cell receptor beta chains listed below, sequenced in a study of OX40 agonist ivuxolimab in advanced cancers. Repertoires were generated with immunoSEQ multiplex PCR, while TCRdb's copy carries only in-frame clones and drops some. The sample shows about 46,000 clones, approximately 86% of them seen only once. Sequences were derived from CD4+ or CD8+ T cells sorted from blood, sampled in a trial of the OX40 agonist ivuxolimab. All receptors derive from an adult with an advanced solid tumor such as melanoma, head and neck, liver or kidney cancer.

The chain combines TRBV7-9 with TRBJ2-1; no clear D gene. Trimming cost V 5 bases and J 3 bases, with 17 bases left between them. The germline gives CDR1 SEHNR, CDR2 FQNEAQ (reference sequence). This CDR3 is built from 16 residues. In DNA form, the CDR3 reads TGTGCCAGCAGCCTCAGTCCCGCGTCGGGCTACAATGAGCAGTTCTTC. Protein product: CASSLSPASGYNEQFF.

CDR3: CASSPPHYEQYF. CDR3 bases: TGTGCCAGCAGCCCTCCCCATTACGAGCAGTACTTC. The chain combines TRBV11-1 with TRBJ2-7; D not resolved. CDR1 and CDR2 from the germline V gene are SGHAT and FQDESV (reference sequence). With 5 bases removed from V and 4 bases from J, the gap between germline ends came to 9 bases. The CDR3 totals 12 residues.

The V call is TRBV2, the J call TRBJ2-1; maybe TRBD2 (6 bases). This CDR3 region has 13 residues. Germline loops: CDR1 SNHLY, CDR2 FYNNEI. Trimming stripped 4 bases from V and 7 bases from J, with 11 bases between. This chain's CDR3 is CASSGPAGNEQFF. The CDR3 DNA reads as TGTGCCAGCAGTGGGCCCGCGGGGAATGAGCAGTTCTTC.

The chain recombines TRBV10-3 with TRBJ1-3; no definite D call. The CDR3 has 15 residues. Germline V gene data show CDR1 as ENHRY and CDR2 as SYGVKD. Trimming removed 6 bases from V and 0 bases from J, with 12 bases in between. This CDR3 is CAISLTGSSGNTIYF. The CDR3 DNA sequence: TGTGCCATCAGCTTGACGGGATCCTCTGGAAACACCATATATTTT.

This rearrangement joins TRBV11-2 to TRBJ2-7, with D perhaps matching TRBD1 or TRBD2 (5 bases each). Trimming took 5 bases from V and 1 from J, leaving 15 bases between them. Germline V gene lookup returns CDR1 SGHAT and CDR2 FQNNGV. The CDR3 runs 15 residues. The CDR3 spells CASSHPGTASYEQYF. In nucleotides, the CDR3 is TGTGCCAGCAGCCACCCGGGGACGGCGTCCTACGAGCAGTACTTC.

Worth noting for this clone: The same CDR3 is also encoded by other DNA sequences in this sample. The V gene is TRBV2, the J gene TRBJ2-7, with no clear D. CDR3 size: 10 residues. Germline V gene data show CDR1 as SNHLY and CDR2 as FYNNEI. Trimming stripped 4 bases from V and 4 bases from J, with 2 bases between. The CDR3 sequence is CASSGYEQYF. CDR3 coding DNA: TGTGCCAGCAGTGGATACGAGCAGTACTTC.

This clone has just a few counts. V usage is TRBV19 and J usage is TRBJ1-6; 7 bases align to TRBD1. Germline assignment: CDR1 LNHDA and CDR2 SQIVND (reference sequence). CDR3 length: 17 residues. J was trimmed by 4 bases and V by 4 bases; bases with no gene match: 10. In DNA form, the CDR3 reads TGTGCCAGTAGTACCAGTCCCGGACAGGATTATAATTCACCCCTCCACTTT. This gives the protein CASSTSPGQDYNSPLHF.

This rearrangement joins TRBV4-3 to TRBJ2-5; no clear D. The end of the DNA is better explained by TRBJ2-7, so the J call may be wrong. The CDR3 is 15 residues long. CDR1 is LGHNA and CDR2 is YSLEER in the germline V gene. CDR3 sequence: CASSQEGAFSYEQYF. In DNA, the CDR3 is TGCGCCAGCAGCCAAGAGGGCGCCTTCTCCTACGAGCAGTACTTC.

This sequence joins TRBV10-1 and TRBJ1-6; D perhaps matches TRBD1 (5 bases). CDR1 WNHNN and CDR2 SYGVQD come from the germline V gene (reference sequence). The CDR3 has 18 amino acids. V lost 4 bases to trimming and J lost 10 bases, with 26 bases between them. The CDR3 sequence: CASSALGGDATPQSPLHF. The CDR3 DNA sequence: TGCGCCAGCAGTGCCCTCGGGGGTGACGCTACTCCCCAATCACCCCTCCACTTT.

This chain links TRBV19 with TRBJ1-1; D perhaps matches TRBD1 (6 bases). Trimming pared 1 base from V and 5 bases from J, leaving 14 bases between. The CDR3 extends over 15 amino acids. Germline loops: CDR1 LNHDA, CDR2 SQIVND (reference sequence). This chain's CDR3 is CASSIGWGRRTEAFF. As DNA, the CDR3 is TGTGCCAGTAGTATAGGCTGGGGGCGGAGGACTGAAGCTTTCTTT.

The chain combines TRBV5-8 with TRBJ1-6, with 7 bases lining up with TRBD1. The CDR3 totals 15 residues. Per germline, CDR1 SGHTS and CDR2 YDEGEE. Unmatched junction bases numbered 9, after V lost 4 bases and J lost 8 bases. The CDR3 sequence is CASSKRDSPYSPLHF. DNA of the CDR3: TGTGCCAGCAGCAAACGGGACAGCCCTTATTCACCCCTCCACTTT.

This clone has a count of ten or more. This chain connects TRBV4-3 to TRBJ1-2; 7 nucleotides line up with TRBD1. The germline CDR1 and CDR2 sequences are LGHNA and YSLEER. The CDR3 totals 15 residues. With 2 bases clipped from V and 3 bases from J, the junction kept 6 bases outside the gene matches. The CDR3 loop is CASSQHGTADYGYTF. The CDR3, as DNA: TGCGCCAGCAGCCAACATGGGACAGCTGACTATGGCTACACCTTC.

As concerns this clone: The sample holds other DNA sequences that translate to the same CDR3. This sequence joins TRBV10-3 and TRBJ2-3; D not resolved. V was cut by 0 bases and J by 0 bases, with 4 bases left in between. Germline V gene data show CDR1 as ENHRY and CDR2 as SYGVKD. The CDR3 sequence is 14 residues long. CDR3 protein: CAISESGSTDTQYF. The CDR3 nucleotides read TGTGCCATCAGTGAGTCGGGCAGCACAGATACGCAGTATTTT.

CDR3 DNA: TGTGCCAGCAGCCGCGCAAATCAGCCCCAGCATTTT. Protein product: CASSRANQPQHF. The V and J genes are TRBV7-9 and TRBJ1-5; D is unclear. The germline gives CDR1 SEHNR, CDR2 FQNEAQ (reference sequence). CDR3 length equals 12 residues. The germline V and J ends were trimmed by 5 bases and 4 bases, with 6 bases remaining between them.